The text below deals with one T cell receptor beta chain. Its matching antigen is unknown. The CDR3 is 15 residues long. In germline, CDR1 is SGHTA, CDR2 FQGNSA. The V gene lost 5 bases and the J gene lost 6 bases, with 18 bases spanning the gap. The data belong to a study of cytomegalovirus exposure and HLA in healthy donors. Study summary: Early released data comprised approximately 85 million unique TCRs from HLA-typed donors. Ancestry clustering placed 81% of more than 350 genotyped donors in the Caucasian-associated cluster. Study outcomes and limitations: Several of the most significant clusters appeared linked to common viral pathogens, based on a later analysis.

PCR primers comprised 60 Vbeta and 13 Jbeta primers. Source study methods: Around 9.9 million shared chains were among the about 80 million unique TCR beta chains that a later analysis counted. TCRdb keeps only in-frame clones here, not all; method: immunoSEQ multiplex PCR. The V and J calls and clone size come from that table; D and trimming were worked out from the DNA. The profile shows around 130,000 clones, 65% to 90% of them singletons. The sample taken for sequencing was PBMCs. The clonotype was recovered from a girl aged 2 to 9 in good health and CMV-seronegative. The genes are TRBV7-2 and TRBJ2-3; no clear D gene. CDR3 nucleotide sequence: TGTGCCAGCAGCCCGCTAAATTCTCTTAAGGATACGCAGTATTTT. Translating gives CASSPLNSLKDTQYF.